The clone carrying this T cell receptor (beta chain) is deemed medium-sized by its frequency. The antigen remains undetermined. This CDR3 spans 14 amino acids. Germline CDR1 and CDR2: SQVTM and ANQGSEA. This record comes from a study of CXCR3-negative and CXCR3-positive naive CD8 T cells. TRB cDNA libraries were made by UMI-labeled 5' RACE. After re-calling the 5' RACE reads, TCRdb lists one entry per CDR3 protein, DNA absent. Here the sample table reports fewer than 10,000 distinct CDR3 sequences. Study observations and caveats: CXCR3-negative naive cells had less hydrophobic TRB CDR3s than did CXCR3-positive naive cells.

Sequencing used naive CXCR3+ CD8+ T cells from blood. As to subset: CD45RO-CCR7+CD27+CD95- naive CD8+ T cells expressing CXCR3 (TNR3+). The rearrangement uses TRBV29-1 and TRBJ2-1; without DNA, the TCRdb call of TRBD2 cannot be checked. The sequence was collected from a human donor in good health. Some clones in this sample may be carry-over from other donors' samples. This CDR3 reads CSGAGTSVDNEQFF.